A single sample is the source of the 13 T cell receptor beta chains below, sequenced in a study of CD4 T cells in relation to SARS-CoV-2 and coronaviruses. The unexposed donors gave CD4+ T cells in about 2010-2018, prior to COVID-19. CD4+ T cells were isolated from the cells after 10 days of culture. Using immunoSEQ multiplex PCR, the repertoire was profiled, and TCRdb retains in-frame clones only, with some absent. This sample carries about 18,000 clones, around 77% of them seen once, and the ten largest clones take 27%. No antigen has been assigned to these receptors. Sequencing used CD4+ T cells from PBMCs, cultured in vitro. Receptor source: a human donor in good health.

The rearrangement joins TRBV28 to TRBJ1-2; maybe TRBD1 (6 bases). From germline, CDR1 is MDHEN and CDR2 SYDVKM. V lost 7 bases, J lost 8 bases, and 23 bases lay in between. This CDR3 is built from 15 residues. The CDR3, as DNA: TGTGCCAGCACTCCTTTCCTGGGGGGGGGCGGCGGCTACACCTTC. Translation: CASTPFLGGGGGYTF.

The chain couples TRBV15 to TRBJ1-2; D is unclear. CDR1 LNHNV and CDR2 YYDKDF come from the germline V gene (reference sequence). V shed 0 bases and J shed 7 bases, with 18 bases lying between them. The CDR3 has 16 residues. As DNA, the CDR3 is TGTGCCACCAGCAGAGATCCGCGAACCTTCGCTGGTGGCTACACCTTC. It encodes CATSRDPRTFAGGYTF.

This clone was observed a handful of times. The V gene is TRBV2, the J gene TRBJ1-5; no firm D call. V was trimmed by 3 bases and J by 2 bases, leaving 14 bases between them. The CDR3 loop spans 16 amino acids. The germline CDR1 and CDR2 sequences are SNHLY and FYNNEI. Here the CDR3 reads CASSDLGGSGNQPQHF. DNA of the CDR3: TGTGCCAGCAGTGACCTTGGAGGGTCCGGCAATCAGCCCCAGCATTTT.

This chain uses TRBV5-1 with TRBJ2-5; maybe TRBD2 (5 bases). The germline CDR1 and CDR2 sequences are SGHRS and YFSETQ. Trimming stripped 4 bases from V and 3 bases from J, with 10 bases between. The CDR3 has 13 residues. The CDR3 DNA follows: TGCGCCAGCAGCCCGGGGTGGGAAGAGACCCAGTACTTC. Residues: CASSPGWEETQYF.

In its sample, this clone was seen once. This chain uses TRBV9 with TRBJ2-4; 9 bases agree with TRBD1. Germline lookup yields CDR1 SGDLS and CDR2 YYNGEE. J was trimmed by 7 bases and V by 2 bases; bases with no gene match: 4. CDR3 length: 14 residues. CDR3 in DNA: TGTGCCAGCAGCGTGGGACAGGGCCTGAACATTCAGTACTTC. This sequence encodes CASSVGQGLNIQYF.

This sequence joins TRBV18 and TRBJ1-4; possibly TRBD1 for D (6 bases). The germline CDR1 and CDR2 sequences are KGHSH and LQKENI. The CDR3 is 15 amino acids. Trimming removed 2 bases at V and 3 bases at J, with 10 bases between. CDR3 amino acids: CASSPDRLSNEKLFF. For the CDR3, the DNA is TGTGCCAGCTCACCAGACAGGCTCTCTAATGAAAAACTGTTTTTT.

The chain has TRBV27 and TRBJ2-1, with D uncertain. Germline V gives CDR1 MNHEY, CDR2 SMNVEV (reference sequence). This CDR3 has 16 residues. Trimming took off 4 bases at V and 0 bases at J, with 13 bases between the two ends. Here the CDR3 reads CASSSERVSSYNEQFF. CDR3 sequence (DNA): TGTGCCAGCAGTTCGGAACGCGTCAGCTCCTACAATGAGCAGTTCTTC.

The chain joins TRBV10-3 to TRBJ2-2; D is tentatively TRBD1 or TRBD2 (5 bases each). This CDR3 is 15 amino acids long. V was shortened by 6 bases and J by 1 base, with 12 bases between the two germline ends. Germline V gene sequence: CDR1 ENHRY, CDR2 SYGVKD. CDR3 sequence reads: CAISSIGGNTGELFF. The CDR3 nucleotides read TGTGCCATCAGCTCAATTGGGGGGAACACCGGGGAGCTGTTTTTT.

This chain uses TRBV18 with TRBJ2-5, with 10 positions matching TRBD2. Trimming cost V 6 bases and J 2 bases; bases outside gene matches: 9. CDR1 is KGHSH and CDR2 is LQKENI in the germline V gene. CDR3 length equals 16 residues. The CDR3 sequence is CASSTLAGVGQETQYF. The CDR3 nucleotides read TGTGCCAGCTCTACCCTAGCGGGAGTGGGGCAAGAGACCCAGTACTTC. The complete variable domain, with remaining parts taken from reference TRBV18 and TRBJ2-5, reads NAGVMQNPRHLVRRRGQEARLRCSPMKGHSHVYWYRQLPEEGLKFMVYLQKENIIDESGMPKERFSAEFPKEGPSILRIQQVVRGDSAAYFCASSTLAGVGQETQYFGPGTRLLVL.

The sample holds one count of this clone. The rearrangement joins TRBV3-1 (or the pseudogene TRBV3-2) to TRBJ1-1; the match to TRBD1 covers 7 bases. After removal of 3 bases from V and 6 bases from J, the junction contained 1 base not matched to a gene. The CDR3 runs 12 residues. Germline loops: CDR1 LGHDT, CDR2 YNNKEL (reference sequence). The CDR3 DNA sequence: TGTGCCAGCAGCCACGGACAGGCTGAAGCTTTCTTT. Protein product: CASSHGQAEAFF.

The chain has TRBV6-5 and TRBJ2-7, with D possibly being TRBD1 (6 bases). The CDR3 length is 14 residues. Germline CDR1 MNHEY, CDR2 SVGAGI. The V end was cut by 5 bases, the J end by 2 bases, with 13 bases between. This chain's CDR3 is CASSLGDTTYEQYF. The CDR3 bases are TGTGCCAGCAGTCTCGGGGACACTACCTACGAGCAGTACTTC.

The chain is built from TRBV5-1 and TRBJ1-2; D unresolved. The V end lost 4 bases, the J end lost 8 bases, and 21 bases lay between the germline ends. The germline CDR1 and CDR2 sequences are SGHRS and YFSETQ. CDR3 length: 15 residues. CDR3 residues: CASSQEGIAVEGYTF. CDR3 nucleotides: TGCGCCAGCAGCCAAGAGGGAATCGCGGTGGAGGGCTACACCTTC.

This clone appeared once. This rearrangement joins TRBV10-3 to TRBJ2-1; 8 nucleotides match TRBD2. V gave up 6 bases and J gave up 6 bases; unmatched junction bases: 16. The CDR3 covers 17 residues. Germline V gene sequence: CDR1 ENHRY, CDR2 SYGVKD. CDR3 sequence: CAIRDRGLGRLRNEQFF. The CDR3 nucleotides read TGTGCCATCAGGGATCGGGGACTAGGGCGCCTCCGCAATGAGCAGTTCTTC.